The 28 T cell receptor beta chains below all came from one sample that was sequenced in a study of cytomegalovirus exposure and HLA in healthy donors (dated by TCRdb to 2016 to 2017). Library preparation used the immunoSEQ multiplex PCR assay. A mixture of 60 forward primers for TCR Vbeta segments and 13 reverse primers for TCR Jbeta segments was used in the multiplex PCR. This immuneACCESS table, as held by TCRdb, lists in-frame sequences with V and J called but not all clones. Of the missing ones, under half trace to an unresolved V gene in checked studies; the others have no known cause. This sample's listing comprises roughly 120,000 clones. The leading ten clones occupy under 3.5% of the sample. The sample taken for sequencing was PBMCs. The receptors derive from a man younger than 40 in good health and CMV-seronegative.

About this clone: Other DNA sequences from this sample encode an identical CDR3 as well. The V gene is TRBV5-1, the J gene TRBJ2-1; 12 bases agree with TRBD2. With V trimmed by 4 bases and J by 4 bases, 3 bases remained unmatched. This CDR3 region has 15 residues. Germline-derived CDR1 and CDR2 are SGHRS and YFSETQ. The CDR3 sequence: CASSPGTSGYNEQFF. The CDR3 DNA reads as TGCGCCAGCAGCCCCGGGACTAGCGGGTACAATGAGCAGTTCTTC. Using reference TRBV5-1 and TRBJ2-1 for the parts outside the CDR3, the full variable domain is KAGVTQTPRYLIKTRGQQVTLSCSPISGHRSVSWYQQTPGQGLQFLFEYFSETQRNKGNFPGRFSGRQFSNSRSEMNVSTLELGDSALYLCASSPGTSGYNEQFFGPGTRLTVL.

This chain connects TRBV11-3 to TRBJ2-5; D is undetermined. The J call may be faulty, since TRBJ2-7 better matches the DNA end. CDR3 length: 15 amino acids. From germline, CDR1 is SGHNT and CDR2 YENEEA. DNA of the CDR3: TGTGCCAGCAGCTTAGCCTCCGAGGAATCCTACGAGCAGTACTTC. Encoded protein: CASSLASEESYEQYF.

The chain uses TRBV5-1 and TRBJ1-1; TRBD1 agrees at 10 bases. CDR3 length: 14 residues. The germline V gene has CDR1 SGHRS and CDR2 YFSETQ. V lost 3 bases, J lost 11 bases, and 10 bases stayed unmatched. The CDR3, as DNA: TGCGCCAGCAGCTATAGCCGGGACAGGGGTGAGGCTTTCTTT. As protein: CASSYSRDRGEAFF.

The chain links TRBV5-4 to TRBJ1-5, with no clear D. Per germline, CDR1 SGHNT and CDR2 YYREEE (reference sequence). V was shortened by 3 bases and J by 6 bases, with 10 bases between the two germline ends. CDR3 length: 13 residues. The CDR3 loop reads CASSSHPGQPQHF. For the CDR3, the DNA is TGTGCCAGCAGCTCCCATCCGGGTCAGCCCCAGCATTTT.

This chain joins TRBV28 and TRBJ1-5; D is possibly TRBD1 (5 bases). The CDR3 has 14 amino acids. The germline gives CDR1 MDHEN, CDR2 SYDVKM. V was shortened by 3 bases and J by 3 bases, with 9 bases between the two germline ends. The CDR3 spells CASSFPGFNQPQHF. CDR3 coding DNA: TGTGCCAGCAGTTTTCCAGGGTTCAATCAGCCCCAGCATTTT.

Concerning this clone itself: This sample includes further DNA sequences coding for the same CDR3. The rearrangement joins TRBV2 to TRBJ2-7; D perhaps matches TRBD1 (6 bases). The germline V gene has CDR1 SNHLY and CDR2 FYNNEI. Trimming removed 3 bases from V and 2 bases from J, with 14 bases in between. CDR3 length: 15 amino acids. This CDR3 reads CASSEHRERPYEQYF. CDR3 nucleotide sequence: TGTGCCAGCAGTGAGCACAGGGAACGTCCCTACGAGCAGTACTTC. Full variable domain (outside the CDR3, taken from reference TRBV2 and TRBJ2-7): EPEVTQTPSHQVTQMGQEVILRCVPISNHLYFYWYRQILGQKVEFLVSFYNNEISEKSEIFDDQFSVERPDGSNFTLKIRSTKLEDSAMYFCASSEHRERPYEQYFGPGTRLTVT.

The chain employs TRBV2 and TRBJ2-1; 7 bases fit TRBD1. The CDR3 runs 14 residues. V gave up 4 bases and J gave up 7 bases; unmatched junction bases: 7. Germline CDR1 is SNHLY and CDR2 is FYNNEI. The CDR3 spells CASSGSGGLNEQFF. As DNA, the CDR3 is TGTGCCAGCAGTGGGTCAGGGGGTCTGAATGAGCAGTTCTTC.

J is TRBJ1-3 and V is TRBV28; 8 positions agree with TRBD1. CDR1 and CDR2 from the germline V gene are MDHEN and SYDVKM. Trimming took 6 bases from V and 4 from J; bases not matched to a gene: 8. The CDR3 length is 15 residues. The DNA for the CDR3 is TGTGCCAGCAGCACAGGGGGTGGGAGAGGAAACACCATATATTTT. This codes for CASSTGGGRGNTIYF.

The chain employs TRBV30 and TRBJ1-5, with 8 bases identical to TRBD1. The CDR3 totals 13 residues. Germline V gives CDR1 GTSNPN, CDR2 SVGIG (reference sequence). V lost 2 bases, J lost 4 bases, and 1 base stayed unmatched. The CDR3 DNA reads as TGTGCCTGGAGTCGACAGGGGAATCAGCCCCAGCATTTT. Amino acid sequence: CAWSRQGNQPQHF.

The chain couples TRBV28 to TRBJ2-2, with TRBD1 as a possible D gene (6 bases). In germline, CDR1 is MDHEN, CDR2 SYDVKM. The V and J ends lost 6 bases and 1 base respectively, with 9 bases between them. The CDR3 runs 14 residues. CDR3 nucleotides: TGTGCCAGCAGACAGGGCCAGAACACCGGGGAGCTGTTTTTT. Translation gives CASRQGQNTGELFF.

The chain uses TRBV7-9 and TRBJ1-3; TRBD1 might be the D (6 bases). Trimming took off 5 bases at V and 0 bases at J, with 14 bases between the two ends. CDR1 and CDR2 (germline): SEHNR, FQNEAQ (reference sequence). This CDR3 comprises 16 residues. The CDR3 DNA follows: TGTGCCAGCAGCATCGTAGGGGGAACCTCTGGAAACACCATATATTTT. Translation: CASSIVGGTSGNTIYF.

The chain combines TRBV6-6 with TRBJ2-2; 11 bases are a match to TRBD1. This CDR3 contains 16 residues. V dropped 5 bases and J dropped 6; count of bases not matched to a gene: 8. Germline CDR1 is MNHNY and CDR2 is SVGAGI (reference sequence). The CDR3, as DNA: TGTGCCAGCAGTGGGAGGACAGGGGGCAGGTCCGGGGAGCTGTTTTTT. As protein: CASSGRTGGRSGELFF.

The chain has TRBV7-9 and TRBJ2-1; 10 positions agree with TRBD1. Per the germline V gene, CDR1 is SEHNR and CDR2 is FQNEAQ (reference sequence). The J segment lost 10 bases and the V segment lost 0 bases, leaving 9 bases of the junction unmatched. CDR3 length equals 16 residues. The CDR3 sequence: CASSLARDRGTGEQFF. The CDR3 DNA reads as TGTGCCAGCAGCTTAGCTCGGGACAGGGGAACGGGGGAGCAGTTCTTC.

This chain links TRBV2 with TRBJ1-2; no firm D call. The CDR3 spans 10 residues. The V gene's germline CDR1 is SNHLY and CDR2 FYNNEI. V was trimmed by 4 bases and J by 8 bases, leaving 5 bases between them. In DNA form, the CDR3 reads TGTGCCAGCAGTGGGAGCGGCTACACCTTC. The encoded protein is CASSGSGYTF.

The rearrangement joins TRBV5-6 to TRBJ2-3; 8 positions agree with TRBD2. The germline V gene encodes CDR1 SGHDT and CDR2 YYEEEE. This CDR3 contains 19 residues. Trimming removed 0 bases from V and 1 base from J; junction bases left unmatched: 13. In DNA, the CDR3 is TGTGCCAGCAGCTTGGGCAATTCCGTCGGGGGGGATGGCACAGATACGCAGTATTTT. Its protein is CASSLGNSVGGDGTDTQYF.

The rearrangement uses TRBV6-1 and TRBJ1-2; possible D gene TRBD1, 6 bases. With 0 bases removed from V and 5 bases from J, the gap between germline ends came to 10 bases. Germline V gene lookup returns CDR1 MNHNS and CDR2 SASEGT. This CDR3 contains 14 residues. Here the CDR3 DNA reads TGTGCCAGCAGTGAAGCATACGGGACATATGGCTACACCTTC. Protein sequence: CASSEAYGTYGYTF.

The chain couples TRBV10-3 to TRBJ2-6; a weak D match, TRBD1 (5 bases). Trimming cost V 0 bases and J 0 bases, with 9 bases left between them. The CDR3 is 17 amino acids. CDR1 is ENHRY and CDR2 is SYGVKD in the germline V gene. Here the CDR3 reads CAISESQGISGANVLTF. CDR3 sequence (DNA): TGTGCCATCAGTGAGTCTCAGGGTATCTCTGGGGCCAACGTCCTGACTTTC.

Worth noting for this clone: This CDR3 is also generated by other DNA sequences in the sample. The chain joins TRBV4-1 to TRBJ1-2, with TRBD1 matching 8 bases. V lost 4 bases, J lost 4 bases, and 8 bases stayed unmatched. The CDR3 covers 15 residues. CDR1 is MGHRA, CDR2 YSYEKL, per germline. CDR3 region: CASSPRTGGGYGYTF. CDR3 DNA sequence: TGCGCCAGCAGCCCTAGAACAGGGGGAGGCTATGGCTACACCTTC.

The chain joins TRBV7-6 to TRBJ2-5; D might be TRBD2 (6 bases). The CDR3 runs to 16 residues. V gave up 6 bases and J gave up 0 bases, with 17 bases separating them. From germline, CDR1 is SGHVS and CDR2 FNYEAQ. Here the CDR3 reads CASRRDHRDYQETQYF. Here the CDR3 DNA reads TGTGCCAGCAGGCGCGACCACCGGGACTACCAAGAGACCCAGTACTTC.

The rearrangement uses TRBV25-1 and TRBJ2-1; D might be TRBD2 (6 bases). This CDR3 comprises 15 residues. The germline gives CDR1 MGHDK, CDR2 SYGVNS. The V end lost 7 bases, the J end lost 0 bases, and 13 bases lay between the germline ends. The DNA for the CDR3 is TGTGCCAGCACCGAAGCGGGCAGCTCCTACAATGAGCAGTTCTTC. Its translation is CASTEAGSSYNEQFF.

The chain uses TRBV28 and TRBJ2-1; no clear D. The CDR3 spans 13 residues. The germline V and J ends were trimmed by 5 bases and 7 bases, with 12 bases remaining between them. The V gene's germline CDR1 is MDHEN and CDR2 SYDVKM. The CDR3: CASSGHSGNEQFF. The CDR3 nucleotides are TGTGCCAGCAGTGGGCATAGTGGGAATGAGCAGTTCTTC.

This sequence joins TRBV28 and TRBJ1-1; 7 bases are shared with TRBD1. The CDR3 has 16 amino acids. Germline assignment: CDR1 MDHEN and CDR2 SYDVKM. The V segment lost 5 bases and the J segment 4 bases; nucleotides outside the gene matches: 13. CDR3 sequence: CASSPVDRVGFTEAFF. In DNA form, the CDR3 reads TGTGCCAGCAGTCCCGTTGACAGGGTAGGGTTCACTGAAGCTTTCTTT.

This chain connects TRBV11-2 to TRBJ1-4; possible D gene TRBD1, 6 bases. This CDR3 has 14 amino acids. CDR1 is SGHAT and CDR2 is FQNNGV in the germline V gene. V was clipped by 5 bases and J by 10 bases, with 17 bases between them. The CDR3 spells CASSLRGSVAKLFF. CDR3 DNA sequence: TGTGCCAGCAGCCTCAGGGGTTCGGTTGCAAAACTGTTTTTT.

The chain uses TRBV10-3 and TRBJ2-5; 7 bases map to TRBD1. CDR3 length: 14 amino acids. Germline V gene sequence: CDR1 ENHRY, CDR2 SYGVKD. V lost 6 bases and J lost 4; bases outside the gene matches: 8. The DNA for the CDR3 is TGTGCCATCAGCGACCCGACAGGGACAGAGACCCAGTACTTC. Amino acids: CAISDPTGTETQYF.

The V gene is TRBV2, the J gene TRBJ1-1; D remains ambiguous. CDR1 and CDR2 from the germline V gene are SNHLY and FYNNEI. V gave up 7 bases and J gave up 10 bases, with 16 bases separating them. The CDR3 has 12 residues. CDR3 amino acids: CASTIPQTGAFF. As DNA, the CDR3 is TGTGCCAGCACCATACCCCAAACCGGAGCTTTCTTT.

V usage is TRBV7-3 and J usage is TRBJ1-3, with TRBD1 matching over 10 bases. The length of the CDR3 is 15 residues. J gave up 2 bases and V 5 bases, and 3 bases lay outside the gene matches. The germline gives CDR1 SGHTA, CDR2 FQGTGA. The CDR3 region has the DNA TGTGCCAGCAGCCGGACAGGGGGTGCTGGAAACACCATATATTTT. It encodes CASSRTGGAGNTIYF.

This chain uses TRBV7-3 with TRBJ2-1, with a tentative D call TRBD1 (6 bases). V lost 5 bases, J lost 12 bases, and 17 bases lay in between. CDR1 is SGHTA and CDR2 is FQGTGA in the germline V gene. This CDR3 region has 13 residues. The CDR3 bases are TGTGCCAGCAGCCAGGACAGCCCTACGCGGCAGTTCTTC. Its translation: CASSQDSPTRQFF.

The chain recombines TRBV11-3 with TRBJ2-7; TRBD2 is a possible D gene (5 bases). The CDR3 extends over 15 amino acids. Germline V CDR1 and CDR2: SGHNT, YENEEA. V was clipped by 1 base and J by 2 bases, with 12 bases between them. As DNA, the CDR3 is TGTGCCAGCAGCTTAGGGGCCGAGGGAACCTACGAGCAGTACTTC. Encoded protein: CASSLGAEGTYEQYF. Looking up the rest from reference TRBV11-3 and TRBJ2-7 gives the full variable domain: EAGVVQSPRYKIIEKKQPVAFWCNPISGHNTLYWYLQNLGQGPELLIRYENEEAVDDSQLPKDRFSAERLKGVDSTLKIQPAELGDSAVYLCASSLGAEGTYEQYFGPGTRLTVT.